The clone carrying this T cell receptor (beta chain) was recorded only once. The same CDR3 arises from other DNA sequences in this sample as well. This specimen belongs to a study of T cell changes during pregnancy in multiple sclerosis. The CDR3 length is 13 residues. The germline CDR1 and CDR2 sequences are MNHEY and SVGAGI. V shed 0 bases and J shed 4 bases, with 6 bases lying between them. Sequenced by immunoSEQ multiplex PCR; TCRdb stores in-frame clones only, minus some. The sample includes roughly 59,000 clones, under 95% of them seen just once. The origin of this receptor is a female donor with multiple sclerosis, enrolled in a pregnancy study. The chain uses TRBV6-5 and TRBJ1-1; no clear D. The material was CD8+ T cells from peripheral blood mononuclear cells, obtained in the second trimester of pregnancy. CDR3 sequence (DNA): TGTGCCAGCAGTTACTCCGGTGGCACTGAAGCTTTCTTT. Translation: CASSYSGGTEAFF.